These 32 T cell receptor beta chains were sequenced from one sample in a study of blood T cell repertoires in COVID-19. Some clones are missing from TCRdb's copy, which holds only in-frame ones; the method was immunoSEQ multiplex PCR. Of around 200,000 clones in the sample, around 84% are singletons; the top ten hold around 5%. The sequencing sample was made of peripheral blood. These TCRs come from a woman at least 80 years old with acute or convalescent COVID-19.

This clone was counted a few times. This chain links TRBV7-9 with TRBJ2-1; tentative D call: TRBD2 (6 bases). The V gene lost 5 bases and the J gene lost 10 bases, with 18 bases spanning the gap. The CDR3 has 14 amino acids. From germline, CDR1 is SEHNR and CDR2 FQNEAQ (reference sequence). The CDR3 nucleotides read TGTGCCAGCAGCAGCAGGCGGGATTATGGGGAGCAGTTCTTC. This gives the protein CASSSRRDYGEQFF.

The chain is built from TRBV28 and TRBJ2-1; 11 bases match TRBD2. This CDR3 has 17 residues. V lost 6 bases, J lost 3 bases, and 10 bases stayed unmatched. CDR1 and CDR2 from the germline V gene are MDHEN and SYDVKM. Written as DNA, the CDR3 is TGTGCCAGCAGGACCCTAGCGGGAGGAACCCTCTACAATGAGCAGTTCTTC. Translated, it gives CASRTLAGGTLYNEQFF.

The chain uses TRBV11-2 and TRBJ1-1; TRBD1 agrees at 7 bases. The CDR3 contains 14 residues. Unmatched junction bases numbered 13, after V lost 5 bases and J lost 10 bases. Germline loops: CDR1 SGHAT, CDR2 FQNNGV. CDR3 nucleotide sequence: TGTGCCAGCAGCCCATTCCCCGGACAGGTCTTAGCTTTCTTT. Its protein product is CASSPFPGQVLAFF.

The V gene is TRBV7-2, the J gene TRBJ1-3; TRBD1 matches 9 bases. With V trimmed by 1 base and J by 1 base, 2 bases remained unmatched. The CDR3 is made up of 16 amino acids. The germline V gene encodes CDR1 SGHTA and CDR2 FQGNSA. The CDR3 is CASSLGQGDSGNTIYF. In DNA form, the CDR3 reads TGTGCCAGCAGCTTAGGACAGGGGGATTCTGGAAACACCATATATTTT.

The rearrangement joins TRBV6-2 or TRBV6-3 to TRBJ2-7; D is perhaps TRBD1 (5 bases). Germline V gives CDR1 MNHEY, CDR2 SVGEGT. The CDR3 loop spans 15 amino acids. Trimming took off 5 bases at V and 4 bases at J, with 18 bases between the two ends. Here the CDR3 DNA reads TGTGCCAGCAGTCCCCACCAGGGATGGGAATACGAGCAGTACTTC. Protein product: CASSPHQGWEYEQYF.

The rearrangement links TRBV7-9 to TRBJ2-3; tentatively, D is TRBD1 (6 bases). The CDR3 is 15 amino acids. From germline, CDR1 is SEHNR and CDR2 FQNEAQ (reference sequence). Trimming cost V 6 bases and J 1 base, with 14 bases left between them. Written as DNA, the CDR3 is TGTGCCAGCAGTCCAGGCCCAGGGGGCACAGATACGCAGTATTTT. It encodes CASSPGPGGTDTQYF.

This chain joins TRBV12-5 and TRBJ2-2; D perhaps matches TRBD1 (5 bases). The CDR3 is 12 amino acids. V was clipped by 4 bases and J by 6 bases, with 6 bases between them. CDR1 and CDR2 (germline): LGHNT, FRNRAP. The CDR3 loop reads CASGSRAGELFF. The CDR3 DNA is TGTGCTAGTGGTTCCAGGGCCGGGGAGCTGTTTTTT.

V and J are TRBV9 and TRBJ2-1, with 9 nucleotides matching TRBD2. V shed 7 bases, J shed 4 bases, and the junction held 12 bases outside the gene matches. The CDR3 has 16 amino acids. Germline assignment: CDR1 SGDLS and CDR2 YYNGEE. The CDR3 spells CASSASGARWYNEQFF. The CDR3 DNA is TGTGCCAGCTCGGCTAGCGGGGCCAGGTGGTACAATGAGCAGTTCTTC.

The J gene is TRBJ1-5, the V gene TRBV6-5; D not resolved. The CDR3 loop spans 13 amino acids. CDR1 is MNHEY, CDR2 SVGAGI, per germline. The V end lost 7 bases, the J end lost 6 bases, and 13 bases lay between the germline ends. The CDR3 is CASTPANTQPQHF. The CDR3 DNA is TGTGCCAGCACCCCCGCCAACACTCAGCCCCAGCATTTT.

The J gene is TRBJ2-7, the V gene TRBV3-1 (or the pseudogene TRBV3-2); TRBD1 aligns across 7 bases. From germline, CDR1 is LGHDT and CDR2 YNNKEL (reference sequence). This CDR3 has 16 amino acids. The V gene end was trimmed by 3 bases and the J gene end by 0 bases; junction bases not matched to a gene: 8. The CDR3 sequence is CASSHPDRTSSYEQYF. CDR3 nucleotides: TGTGCCAGCAGCCACCCGGACAGGACGAGCTCCTACGAGCAGTACTTC.

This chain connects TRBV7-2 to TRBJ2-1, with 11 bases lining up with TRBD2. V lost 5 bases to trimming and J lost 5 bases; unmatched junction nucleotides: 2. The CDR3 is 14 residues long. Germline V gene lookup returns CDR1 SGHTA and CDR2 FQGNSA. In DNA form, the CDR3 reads TGTGCCAGCAGCCAGGGACTAGCGGACAATGAGCAGTTCTTC. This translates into CASSQGLADNEQFF. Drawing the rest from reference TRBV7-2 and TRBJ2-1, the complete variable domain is GAGVSQSPSNKVTEKGKDVELRCDPISGHTALYWYRQSLGQGLEFLIYFQGNSAPDKSGLPSDRFSAERTGGSVSTLTIQRTQQEDSAVYLCASSQGLADNEQFFGPGTRLTVL.

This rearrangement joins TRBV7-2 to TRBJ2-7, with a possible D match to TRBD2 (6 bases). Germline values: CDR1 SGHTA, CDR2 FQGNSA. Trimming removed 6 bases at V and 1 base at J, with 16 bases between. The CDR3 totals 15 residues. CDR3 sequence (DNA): TGTGCCAGCAGACGGGACTTCCCTTCTTCCTACGAGCAGTACTTC. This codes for CASRRDFPSSYEQYF. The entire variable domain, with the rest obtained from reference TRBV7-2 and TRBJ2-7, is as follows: GAGVSQSPSNKVTEKGKDVELRCDPISGHTALYWYRQSLGQGLEFLIYFQGNSAPDKSGLPSDRFSAERTGGSVSTLTIQRTQQEDSAVYLCASRRDFPSSYEQYFGPGTRLTVT.

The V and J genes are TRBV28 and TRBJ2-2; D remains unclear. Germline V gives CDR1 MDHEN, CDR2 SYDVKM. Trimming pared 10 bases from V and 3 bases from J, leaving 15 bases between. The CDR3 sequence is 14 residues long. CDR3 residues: CATRGPPHTGELFF. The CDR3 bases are TGTGCCACCCGAGGTCCGCCACACACCGGGGAGCTGTTTTTT. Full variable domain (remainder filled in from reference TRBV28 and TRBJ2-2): DVKVTQSSRYLVKRTGEKVFLECVQDMDHENMFWYRQDPGLGLRLIYFSYDVKMKEKGDIPEGYSVSREKKERFSLILESASTNQTSMYLCATRGPPHTGELFFGEGSRLTVL.

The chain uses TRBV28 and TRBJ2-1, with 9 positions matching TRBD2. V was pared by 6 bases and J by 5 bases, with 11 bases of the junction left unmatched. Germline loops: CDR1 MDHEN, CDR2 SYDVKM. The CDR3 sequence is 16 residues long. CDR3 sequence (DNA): TGTGCCAGCAGCTATGCACGGCTAGCGGGAAACAATGAGCAGTTCTTC. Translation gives CASSYARLAGNNEQFF.

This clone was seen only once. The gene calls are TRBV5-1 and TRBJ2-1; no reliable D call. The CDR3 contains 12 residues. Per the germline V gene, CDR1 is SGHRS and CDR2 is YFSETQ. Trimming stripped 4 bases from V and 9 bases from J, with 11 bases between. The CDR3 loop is CASSEPSGEQFF. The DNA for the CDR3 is TGCGCCAGCAGCGAGCCAAGTGGTGAGCAGTTCTTC.

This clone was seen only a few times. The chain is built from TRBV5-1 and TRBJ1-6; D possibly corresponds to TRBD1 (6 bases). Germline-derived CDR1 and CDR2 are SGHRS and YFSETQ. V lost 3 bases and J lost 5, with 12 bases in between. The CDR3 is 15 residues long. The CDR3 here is CASSSQGANNSPLHF. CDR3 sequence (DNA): TGCGCCAGCAGCTCACAGGGTGCCAATAATTCACCCCTCCACTTT.

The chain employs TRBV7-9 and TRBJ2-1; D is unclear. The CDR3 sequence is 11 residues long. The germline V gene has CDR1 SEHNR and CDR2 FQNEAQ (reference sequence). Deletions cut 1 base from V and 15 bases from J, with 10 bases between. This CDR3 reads CASSLGPPGFF. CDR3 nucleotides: TGTGCCAGCAGCTTAGGACCCCCGGGGTTCTTC.

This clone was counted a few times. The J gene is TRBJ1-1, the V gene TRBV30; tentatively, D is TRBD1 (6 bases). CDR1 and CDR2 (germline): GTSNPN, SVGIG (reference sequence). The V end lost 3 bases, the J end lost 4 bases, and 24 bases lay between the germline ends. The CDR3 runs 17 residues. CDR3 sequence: CAWRLIGQSTAGTEAFF. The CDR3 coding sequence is TGTGCCTGGAGACTTATAGGACAGTCGACTGCGGGCACTGAAGCTTTCTTT.

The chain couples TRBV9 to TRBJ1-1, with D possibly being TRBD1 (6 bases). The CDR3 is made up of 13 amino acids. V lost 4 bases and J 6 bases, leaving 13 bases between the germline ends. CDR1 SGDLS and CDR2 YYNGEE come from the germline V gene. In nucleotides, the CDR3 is TGTGCCAGCAGCCCCCGGCCAGGGGCTGAAGCTTTCTTT. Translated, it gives CASSPRPGAEAFF.

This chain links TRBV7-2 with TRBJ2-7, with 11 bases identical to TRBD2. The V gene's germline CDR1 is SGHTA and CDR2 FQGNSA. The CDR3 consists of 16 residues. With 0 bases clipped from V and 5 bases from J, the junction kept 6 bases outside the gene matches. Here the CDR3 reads CASSLAKLAGVDEQYF. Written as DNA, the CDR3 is TGTGCCAGCAGCTTAGCGAAACTAGCGGGAGTGGACGAGCAGTACTTC.

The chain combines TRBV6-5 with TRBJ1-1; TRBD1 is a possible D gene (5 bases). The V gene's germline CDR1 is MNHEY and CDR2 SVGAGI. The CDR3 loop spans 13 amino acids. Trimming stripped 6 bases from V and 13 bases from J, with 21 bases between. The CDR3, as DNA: TGTGCCAGCAGCCGAATGGGGGGTCTCAGCGTTTTCTTT. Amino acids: CASSRMGGLSVFF.

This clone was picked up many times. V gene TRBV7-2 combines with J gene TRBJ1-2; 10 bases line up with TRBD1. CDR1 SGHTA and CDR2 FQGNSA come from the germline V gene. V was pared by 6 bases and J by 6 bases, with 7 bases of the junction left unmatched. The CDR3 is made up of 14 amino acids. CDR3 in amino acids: CASSPTGGGNGYTF. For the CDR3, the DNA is TGTGCCAGCAGTCCGACAGGGGGCGGGAATGGCTACACCTTC.

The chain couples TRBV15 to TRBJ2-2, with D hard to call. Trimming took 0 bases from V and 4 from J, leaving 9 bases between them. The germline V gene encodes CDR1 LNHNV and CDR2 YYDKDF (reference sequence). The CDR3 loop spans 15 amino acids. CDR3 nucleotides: TGTGCCACCAGCAGAGAGGCGGTTAGCACCGGGGAGCTGTTTTTT. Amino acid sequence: CATSREAVSTGELFF.

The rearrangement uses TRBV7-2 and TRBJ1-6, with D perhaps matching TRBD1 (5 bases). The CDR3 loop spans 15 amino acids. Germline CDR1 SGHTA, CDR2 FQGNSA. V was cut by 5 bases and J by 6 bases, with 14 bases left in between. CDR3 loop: CASSRRQLVNSPLHF. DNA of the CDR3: TGTGCCAGCAGCCGTCGACAGCTAGTTAATTCACCCCTCCACTTT.

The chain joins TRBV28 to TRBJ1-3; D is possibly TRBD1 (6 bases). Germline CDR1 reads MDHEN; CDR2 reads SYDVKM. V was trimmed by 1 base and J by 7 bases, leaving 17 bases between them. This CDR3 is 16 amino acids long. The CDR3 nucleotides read TGTGCCAGCAGTTTATATCAGGGGAGCGGATGGAACACCATATATTTT. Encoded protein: CASSLYQGSGWNTIYF.

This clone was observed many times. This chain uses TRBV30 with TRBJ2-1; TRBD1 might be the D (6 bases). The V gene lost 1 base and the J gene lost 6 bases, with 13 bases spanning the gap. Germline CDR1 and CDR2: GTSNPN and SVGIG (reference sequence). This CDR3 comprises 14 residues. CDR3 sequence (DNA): TGTGCCTGGAGTGAGGGCCAGGGGAGCAATGAGCAGTTCTTC. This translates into CAWSEGQGSNEQFF.

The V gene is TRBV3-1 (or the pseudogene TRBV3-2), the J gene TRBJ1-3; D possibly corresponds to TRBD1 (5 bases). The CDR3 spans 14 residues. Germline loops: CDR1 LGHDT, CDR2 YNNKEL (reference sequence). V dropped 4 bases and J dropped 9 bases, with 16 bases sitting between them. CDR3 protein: CASSPMLTDTTIYF. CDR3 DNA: TGTGCCAGCAGCCCCATGCTGACAGATACCACCATATATTTT.

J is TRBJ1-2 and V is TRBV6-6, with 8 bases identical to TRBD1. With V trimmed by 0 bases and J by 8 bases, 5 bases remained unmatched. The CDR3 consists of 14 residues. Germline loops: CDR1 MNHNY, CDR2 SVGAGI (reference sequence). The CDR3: CASSYSDRVQGYTF. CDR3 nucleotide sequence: TGTGCCAGCAGTTACTCGGACAGGGTGCAGGGCTACACCTTC.

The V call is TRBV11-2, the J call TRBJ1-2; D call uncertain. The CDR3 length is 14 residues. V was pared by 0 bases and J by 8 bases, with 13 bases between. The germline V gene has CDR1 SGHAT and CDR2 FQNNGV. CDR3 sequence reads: CASSLDLHTGGYTF. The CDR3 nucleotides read TGTGCCAGCAGCTTAGATCTGCACACGGGGGGCTACACCTTC.

The CDR3: CASSLSRLAETQYF. The DNA of the CDR3 is TGCGCCAGCAGCTTGTCTCGGCTAGCGGAGACCCAGTACTTC. This rearrangement joins TRBV5-1 to TRBJ2-5; tentatively, D is TRBD2 (6 bases). This CDR3 comprises 14 residues. The ends were cut back, 1 base at V and 5 bases at J, with 12 bases in the middle. CDR1 is SGHRS, CDR2 YFSETQ, per germline.

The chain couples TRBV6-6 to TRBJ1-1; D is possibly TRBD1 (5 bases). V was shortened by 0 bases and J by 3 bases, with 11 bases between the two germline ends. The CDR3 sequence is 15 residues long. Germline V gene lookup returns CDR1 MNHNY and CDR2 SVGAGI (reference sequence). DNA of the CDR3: TGTGCCAGCAGTTACTCGGGGGGTAGGGACACTGAAGCTTTCTTT. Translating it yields CASSYSGGRDTEAFF.

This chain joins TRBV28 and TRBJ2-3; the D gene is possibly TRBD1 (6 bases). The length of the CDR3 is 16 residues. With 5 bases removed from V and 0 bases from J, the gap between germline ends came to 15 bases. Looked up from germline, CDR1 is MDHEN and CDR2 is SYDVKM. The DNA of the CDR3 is TGTGCCAGCAGTCCCCTCTGGGGGCCTAGCACAGATACGCAGTATTTT. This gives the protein CASSPLWGPSTDTQYF. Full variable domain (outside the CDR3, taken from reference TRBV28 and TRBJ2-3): DVKVTQSSRYLVKRTGEKVFLECVQDMDHENMFWYRQDPGLGLRLIYFSYDVKMKEKGDIPEGYSVSREKKERFSLILESASTNQTSMYLCASSPLWGPSTDTQYFGPGTRLTVL.